This entry lists 21 T cell receptor beta chains sequenced from one sample in a study of PD-L1 blockade in urothelial cancer. Repertoires were generated with immunoSEQ multiplex PCR, while TCRdb's copy carries only in-frame clones and drops some. Among about 24,000 clones listed, around 90% were seen once. Material: PBMCs, obtained around atezolizumab (anti-PD-L1) treatment. The receptors originated from a man in his forties or fifties with urothelial cancer.

The chain combines TRBV5-1 with TRBJ1-2, with D unresolved. CDR1 is SGHRS and CDR2 is YFSETQ in the germline V gene. Trimming took off 4 bases at V and 3 bases at J, with 13 bases between the two ends. The CDR3 runs 14 residues. The CDR3 sequence: CASSTAEAYYGYTF. DNA of the CDR3: TGCGCCAGCAGCACCGCAGAGGCTTACTATGGCTACACCTTC.

The chain carries TRBV11-2 and TRBJ2-5; 7 bases agree with TRBD1. With 0 bases clipped from V and 5 bases from J, the junction kept 3 bases outside the gene matches. Germline-derived CDR1 and CDR2 are SGHAT and FQNNGV. CDR3 size: 14 residues. CDR3 loop: CASSLDPGGETQYF. The CDR3 DNA is TGTGCCAGCAGCTTAGATCCAGGGGGTGAGACCCAGTACTTC.

This clone was observed once. The chain links TRBV25-1 to TRBJ2-1; D remains ambiguous. CDR1 and CDR2 from the germline V gene are MGHDK and SYGVNS. Trimming shortened V by 3 bases and J by 0 bases, and 12 bases separated the two germline ends. This CDR3 region has 16 residues. For the CDR3, the DNA is TGTGCCAGCAGTGATCCGGGTCTTAGCTCCTACAATGAGCAGTTCTTC. Protein product: CASSDPGLSSYNEQFF.

The gene calls are TRBV11-2 and TRBJ2-7; 7 bases are a match to TRBD1. The CDR3 contains 15 residues. In germline, CDR1 is SGHAT, CDR2 FQNNGV. Trimming removed 1 base from V and 3 bases from J; junction bases left unmatched: 6. Written as DNA, the CDR3 is TGTGCCAGCAGCTTAGTGGGCAGGGGGAGCTACGAGCAGTACTTC. Encoded protein: CASSLVGRGSYEQYF.

This chain uses TRBV15 with TRBJ2-2; possibly TRBD1 for D (6 bases). With 0 bases removed from V and 3 bases from J, the gap between germline ends came to 11 bases. This CDR3 is built from 16 residues. Germline CDR1 is LNHNV and CDR2 is YYDKDF (reference sequence). The CDR3 sequence is CATSRDQGFHTGELFF. In DNA form, the CDR3 reads TGTGCCACCAGCAGAGATCAGGGGTTCCACACCGGGGAGCTGTTTTTT.

The chain carries TRBV28 and TRBJ2-1; tentative D call: TRBD1 (6 bases). CDR1 and CDR2 (germline): MDHEN, SYDVKM. Trimming shortened V by 4 bases and J by 4 bases, and 14 bases separated the two germline ends. CDR3 length equals 15 residues. CDR3 DNA sequence: TGTGCCAGCAGTTCCGGGCAGGGGAGATACAATGAGCAGTTCTTC. Translated: CASSSGQGRYNEQFF.

The rearrangement joins TRBV5-8 to TRBJ1-6, with 8 bases that match TRBD1. Germline CDR1 is SGHTS and CDR2 is YDEGEE. The CDR3 covers 15 residues. V was pared by 4 bases and J by 10 bases, with 10 bases of the junction left unmatched. CDR3 sequence (DNA): TGTGCCAGCAGCACCGGATGGACAGGGAGATCACCCCTCCACTTT. Protein: CASSTGWTGRSPLHF.

This clone was seen only once. Other nucleotide sequences from this sample produce the same CDR3. The chain links TRBV4-2 to TRBJ2-7; D uncertain. Germline values: CDR1 LGHNA, CDR2 YNFKEQ. This CDR3 is built from 15 residues. V was pared by 0 bases and J by 2 bases, with 11 bases between. DNA of the CDR3: TGTGCCAGCAGCCAAGATAGGCAGGTACCCTACGAGCAGTACTTC. It is translated as CASSQDRQVPYEQYF.

The chain links TRBV6-5 to TRBJ2-2, with D possibly being TRBD2 (5 bases). The CDR3 extends over 16 amino acids. V was cut by 2 bases and J by 6 bases, with 16 bases left in between. CDR1 is MNHEY and CDR2 is SVGAGI in the germline V gene. The CDR3 loop reads CASSYPGPRGAGELFF. The CDR3 DNA reads TGTGCCAGCAGTTACCCCGGGCCCCGGGGTGCCGGGGAGCTGTTTTTT.

The J gene is TRBJ2-4, the V gene TRBV5-6; 16 bases are shared with TRBD2. The CDR3 extends over 18 amino acids. Looked up from germline, CDR1 is SGHDT and CDR2 is YYEEEE. With 4 bases clipped from V and 1 base from J, the junction kept 5 bases outside the gene matches. The DNA for the CDR3 is TGTGCCAGCAGCAAGGGACTAGCGGGGGGGGTCGCCAAAAACATTCAGTACTTC. Translating gives CASSKGLAGGVAKNIQYF.

The chain employs TRBV5-1 and TRBJ2-7; TRBD2 agrees at 11 bases. The CDR3 totals 15 residues. CDR1 and CDR2 (germline): SGHRS, YFSETQ. Losses at the gene ends were 6 bases for V and 2 bases for J; bases not matched to a gene: 7. CDR3 sequence: CASNGLAGGAYEQYF. CDR3 nucleotides: TGCGCCAGCAATGGGTTAGCGGGGGGGGCCTACGAGCAGTACTTC.

This chain connects TRBV11-2 to TRBJ2-1; possibly TRBD1 for D (6 bases). Trimming removed 5 bases from V and 2 bases from J, with 16 bases in between. Germline V gene lookup returns CDR1 SGHAT and CDR2 FQNNGV. This CDR3 has 16 amino acids. CDR3 protein: CASSSPQGRPYNEQFF. The CDR3, as DNA: TGTGCCAGCAGCAGCCCACAGGGTAGGCCCTACAATGAGCAGTTCTTC. The full variable domain, its missing parts supplied by reference TRBV11-2 and TRBJ2-1, is EAGVAQSPRYKIIEKRQSVAFWCNPISGHATLYWYQQILGQGPKLLIQFQNNGVVDDSQLPKDRFSAERLKGVDSTLKIQPAKLEDSAVYLCASSSPQGRPYNEQFFGPGTRLTVL.

V gene TRBV11-3 combines with J gene TRBJ1-1; D gene ambiguous. Germline values: CDR1 SGHNT, CDR2 YENEEA. The length of the CDR3 is 13 residues. V dropped 4 bases and J dropped 7 bases, with 13 bases sitting between them. CDR3 bases: TGTGCCAGCAGCTCCGACACTTCTGATGAAGCTTTCTTT. This sequence encodes CASSSDTSDEAFF.

This sequence joins TRBV28 and TRBJ1-5; 9 bases line up with TRBD1. This CDR3 comprises 15 residues. V lost 5 bases to trimming and J lost 2 bases; unmatched junction nucleotides: 4. Germline V gene sequence: CDR1 MDHEN, CDR2 SYDVKM. The CDR3 reads CASSPTGGGNQPQHF. CDR3 in DNA: TGTGCCAGCAGTCCCACAGGGGGCGGCAATCAGCCCCAGCATTTT.

CDR3 amino acids: CASRVPGINEKLFF. DNA for the CDR3: TGTGCCAGTAGAGTCCCAGGGATTAATGAAAAACTGTTTTTT. V gene TRBV19 combines with J gene TRBJ1-4; tentatively, D is TRBD1 (5 bases). V was pared by 6 bases and J by 4 bases, with 12 bases between. This CDR3 region has 14 residues. CDR1 is LNHDA, CDR2 SQIVND, per germline (reference sequence).

This clone was detected only once. The chain couples TRBV11-2 to TRBJ1-5; the match to TRBD1 covers 9 bases. The junction had 7 bases not matched to a gene; V was cut back by 6 bases and J by 1 base. Germline lookup yields CDR1 SGHAT and CDR2 FQNNGV. The CDR3 covers 16 residues. The CDR3 loop is CASSLDRGLSNQPQHF. CDR3 sequence (DNA): TGTGCCAGCAGTCTGGACAGGGGACTAAGCAATCAGCCCCAGCATTTT.

This chain uses TRBV7-3 with TRBJ2-2; D may be TRBD1 (5 bases). From germline, CDR1 is SGHTA and CDR2 FQGTGA. Trimming took off 5 bases at V and 5 bases at J, with 12 bases between the two ends. The CDR3 runs 14 residues. The CDR3 loop reads CASSVTGLTGELFF. The DNA of the CDR3 is TGTGCCAGCAGCGTTACAGGATTAACCGGGGAGCTGTTTTTT.

The genes are TRBV18 and TRBJ2-3, with a possible D match to TRBD2 (7 bases). V lost 0 bases to trimming and J lost 1 base, with 11 bases between them. The CDR3 spans 16 residues. From germline, CDR1 is KGHSH and CDR2 LQKENI. The CDR3 here is CASSPPGGQRTDTQYF. The CDR3 DNA reads TGTGCCAGCTCACCACCGGGGGGGCAGCGCACAGATACGCAGTATTTT.

This chain joins TRBV6-1 and TRBJ2-5; D gene uncertain. CDR1 is MNHNS, CDR2 SASEGT, per germline. The CDR3 consists of 12 residues. Trimming pared 2 bases from V and 4 bases from J, leaving 5 bases between. CDR3 DNA sequence: TGTGCCAGCAGTGAACCGGGAGAGACCCAGTACTTC. It encodes CASSEPGETQYF.

The chain uses TRBV18 and TRBJ1-4; the D is unclear. V lost 5 bases and J lost 3, with 19 bases in between. The CDR3 contains 17 residues. The germline CDR1 and CDR2 sequences are KGHSH and LQKENI. The CDR3 DNA follows: TGTGCCAGCTCATCCACATATGTTTTAAGTCCTAATGAAAAACTGTTTTTT. Residues: CASSSTYVLSPNEKLFF. Supplemented by reference TRBV18 and TRBJ1-4, the full variable domain reads NAGVMQNPRHLVRRRGQEARLRCSPMKGHSHVYWYRQLPEEGLKFMVYLQKENIIDESGMPKERFSAEFPKEGPSILRIQQVVRGDSAAYFCASSSTYVLSPNEKLFFGSGTQLSVL.

This clone was observed a single time. The rearrangement uses TRBV10-3 and TRBJ2-1, with 8 bases that match TRBD1. The CDR3 totals 15 residues. V lost 7 bases to trimming and J lost 4 bases; unmatched junction nucleotides: 9. The germline V gene encodes CDR1 ENHRY and CDR2 SYGVKD. The CDR3 DNA is TGTGCCATCACCAACAGGGGGACAAATTACAATGAGCAGTTCTTC. Amino acids: CAITNRGTNYNEQFF.